This entry lists 10 T cell receptor beta chains sequenced from one sample in a study of T-cell memory formation after mild COVID-19 (dated by TCRdb to the early 2020s). Library construction relied on 5' RACE. The reads were generated on an Illumina NovaSeq 6000. In TCRdb, the public reads were trimmed at Q25 with fastp and aligned with MiXCR, with productive beta chains retained. Rows are unified per CDR3 protein, each entry keeping the most common DNA and genes. The sample profile shows 550,000 to 650,000 distinct CDR3 sequences; around a sixth of them were found once. About 8.6% of the sample is taken by the ten largest. Specimen: PBMCs or a T cell subset sorted from them (not recorded which). These receptors were collected from an adult woman who had mild COVID-19 (a few samples of this study predate the infection). The sample titles of this study are shuffled in the database, so cell type and time point are left out; the donor was told from shared clones.

The chain recombines TRBV18 with TRBJ2-7; D not certain. Trimming removed 1 base at V and 4 bases at J, with 14 bases between. The CDR3 sequence is 15 residues long. CDR1 and CDR2 from the germline V gene are KGHSH and LQKENI. The CDR3 bases are TGTGCCAGCTCACCACGGGTTAAGGGTCGTTACGAGCAGTACTTC. This codes for CASSPRVKGRYEQYF.

The V call is TRBV5-1, the J call TRBJ1-1, with TRBD1 as a possible D gene (5 bases). Trimming took off 2 bases at V and 4 bases at J, with 12 bases between the two ends. Germline V gives CDR1 SGHRS, CDR2 YFSETQ. The CDR3 has 14 residues. The CDR3 region is CASSFTGIGTEAFF. The CDR3, as DNA: TGCGCCAGCAGCTTCACAGGAATAGGCACTGAAGCTTTCTTT.

The rearrangement links TRBV4-1 to TRBJ2-1, with D possibly being TRBD2 (5 bases). The CDR3 has 17 residues. V was cut by 0 bases and J by 1 base, with 13 bases left in between. Per the germline V gene, CDR1 is MGHRA and CDR2 is YSYEKL. This chain's CDR3 is CASSQDRQPGSYNEQFF. CDR3 coding DNA: TGCGCCAGCAGCCAAGATCGGCAACCGGGGTCCTACAATGAGCAGTTCTTC.

This clonotype was observed a handful of times. This rearrangement joins TRBV12-3 or TRBV12-4 to TRBJ1-2, with D tentatively TRBD1 (6 bases). The CDR3 has 14 residues. Trimming removed 7 bases from V and 5 bases from J, with 17 bases in between. The CDR3 loop reads CASNPSDSRYGYTF. Here the CDR3 DNA reads TGTGCCAGCAACCCATCGGACAGTCGTTATGGCTACACCTTC.

This chain joins TRBV29-1 and TRBJ2-5, with 7 bases fitting TRBD2. The length of the CDR3 is 13 residues. CDR1 is SQVTM, CDR2 ANQGSEA, per germline. J gave up 5 bases and V 4 bases, and 7 bases lay outside the gene matches. CDR3 coding DNA: TGCAGCGTTGGATCGTACGGGGGGGAGACCCAGTACTTC. Translation gives CSVGSYGGETQYF.

This clonotype was observed a few times. The rearrangement links TRBV7-9 to TRBJ2-1, with 7 bases fitting TRBD2. Germline assignment: CDR1 SEHNR and CDR2 FQNEAQ (reference sequence). V shed 0 bases, J shed 7 bases, and the junction held 6 bases outside the gene matches. There are 15 residues in the CDR3. CDR3 DNA: TGTGCCAGCAGCTTAGCTGCTCAACTAGCGAATGAGCAGTTCTTC. Translating it yields CASSLAAQLANEQFF. Full variable domain (rest looked up from reference TRBV7-9 and TRBJ2-1): DTGVSQNPRHKITKRGQNVTFRCDPISEHNRLYWYRQTLGQGPEFLTYFQNEAQLEKSRLLSDRFSAERPKGSFSTLEIQRTEQGDSAMYLCASSLAAQLANEQFFGPGTRLTVL.

The chain has TRBV5-1 and TRBJ1-1; 8 bases match TRBD1. Looked up from germline, CDR1 is SGHRS and CDR2 is YFSETQ. J lost 5 bases, V lost 5 bases, and 8 bases had no gene match. The CDR3 totals 14 residues. DNA of the CDR3: TGCGCCAGCAGTGACAGGACAGGGAGGACTGAAGCTTTCTTT. It yields the protein CASSDRTGRTEAFF. The entire variable domain, with the rest obtained from reference TRBV5-1 and TRBJ1-1, is as follows: KAGVTQTPRYLIKTRGQQVTLSCSPISGHRSVSWYQQTPGQGLQFLFEYFSETQRNKGNFPGRFSGRQFSNSRSEMNVSTLELGDSALYLCASSDRTGRTEAFFGQGTRLTVV.

V usage is TRBV20-1 and J usage is TRBJ1-4, with 8 bases lining up with TRBD1. The CDR3 is 15 amino acids. Trimming cost V 0 bases and J 6 bases; bases outside gene matches: 6. From germline, CDR1 is DFQATT and CDR2 SNEGSKA (reference sequence). The CDR3 DNA is TGCAGTGCTAGAGATCAGGAGGGACAGGATGAAAAACTGTTTTTT. Translated: CSARDQEGQDEKLFF.

In this sample, this clonotype turned up a few times. CDR3 sequence: CASSLWTGEGKTEAFF. DNA for the CDR3: TGCGCCAGCAGCCTTTGGACAGGAGAAGGGAAGACTGAAGCTTTCTTT. The chain joins TRBV5-1 to TRBJ1-1; 7 nucleotides agree with TRBD1. CDR1 is SGHRS, CDR2 YFSETQ, per germline. V was pared by 4 bases and J by 5 bases, with 14 bases of the junction left unmatched. This CDR3 is built from 16 residues.

J is TRBJ1-3 and V is TRBV5-6, with 9 bases lining up with TRBD1. V dropped 5 bases and J dropped 2; count of bases not matched to a gene: 5. Germline loops: CDR1 SGHDT, CDR2 YYEEEE. The CDR3 is 15 residues long. The CDR3 loop is CASSFGTGPGNTIYF. In DNA form, the CDR3 reads TGTGCCAGCAGTTTTGGGACAGGGCCTGGAAACACCATATATTTT.